Following are 2 T cell receptor beta chains from one sample sequenced in a study of blood T cell repertoires in COVID-19. The data were produced by immunoSEQ multiplex PCR, yet TCRdb's version contains in-frame clones alone and is incomplete. Here the sample spans about 63,000 clones, 81% being singletons. What was sequenced was peripheral blood. The receptors derive from a man aged 55 to 70 with COVID-19, enrolled during active disease.

This clone was detected only a few times. V and J are TRBV5-1 and TRBJ1-1, with D possibly being TRBD1 (5 bases). Germline-derived CDR1 and CDR2 are SGHRS and YFSETQ. Between the trimmed V and J ends, which lost 3 bases and 3 bases, there was a span of 12 bases. The CDR3 is made up of 14 amino acids. The CDR3 DNA reads as TGCGCCAGCAGCTGGCCGACAGAGGACACTGAAGCTTTCTTT. This gives the protein CASSWPTEDTEAFF.

V is TRBV5-6 and J is TRBJ1-3; 9 nucleotides agree with TRBD1. CDR1 and CDR2 (germline): SGHDT, YYEEEE. Trimming cost V 5 bases and J 0 bases; bases outside gene matches: 6. The CDR3 runs to 16 residues. Here the CDR3 DNA reads TGTGCCAGCAGACGCGGGACAGGGATCTCTGGAAACACCATATATTTT. Protein: CASRRGTGISGNTIYF.